This T cell receptor beta chain was captured by sequencing in a study of regulatory T cells in long-lasting Graves disease. V was pared by 6 bases and J by 2 bases, with 14 bases between. Germline lookup yields CDR1 SQVTM and CDR2 ANQGSEA. The length of the CDR3 is 14 residues. The authors built TCR beta libraries using iRepertoire HTBI primers and Arm-PCR of CDR3 regions. TCRdb recomputed calls from the multiplex PCR reads with MiXCR, one row per CDR3 protein. This table holds about 560,000 distinct CDR3 sequences, roughly 16% found once. This clonotype was seen at least ten times. Sample time point: newly diagnosed GD, antithyroid drugs for less than 3 months. PBMC RNA was the source of the TCR library. The same data also went into a second study, on T cells in Graves' hyperthyroidism and ophthalmopathy.

This receptor was obtained from a man younger than 35 with Graves disease. Sequenced material: peripheral blood mononuclear cells (PBMCs), taken at new diagnosis, from a patient treated with antithyroid drugs. V and J are TRBV29-1 and TRBJ1-3; D call uncertain. The CDR3 is CSVEVPAPGNTIYF. The CDR3 nucleotides read TGCAGCGTCGAGGTCCCAGCCCCTGGAAACACCATATATTTT. The variable domain in full, completed from reference TRBV29-1 and TRBJ1-3, reads SAVISQKPSRDICQRGTSLTIQCQVDSQVTMMFWYRQQPGQSLTLIATANQGSEATYESGFVIDKFPISRPNLTFSTLTVSNMSPEDSSIYLCSVEVPAPGNTIYFGEGSWLTVV.